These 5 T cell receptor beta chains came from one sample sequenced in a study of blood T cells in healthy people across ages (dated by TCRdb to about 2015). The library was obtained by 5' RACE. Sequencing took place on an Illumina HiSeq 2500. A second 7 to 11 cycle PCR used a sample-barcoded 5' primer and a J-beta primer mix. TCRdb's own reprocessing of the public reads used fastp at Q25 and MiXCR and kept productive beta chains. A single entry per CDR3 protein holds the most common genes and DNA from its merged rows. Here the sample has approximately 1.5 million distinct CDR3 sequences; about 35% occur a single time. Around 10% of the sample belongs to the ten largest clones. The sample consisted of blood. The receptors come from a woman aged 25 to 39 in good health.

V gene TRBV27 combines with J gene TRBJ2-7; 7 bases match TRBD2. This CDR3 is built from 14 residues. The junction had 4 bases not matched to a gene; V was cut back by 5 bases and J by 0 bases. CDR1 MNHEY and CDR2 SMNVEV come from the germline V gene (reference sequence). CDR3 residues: CASSGRESSYEQYF. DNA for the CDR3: TGTGCCAGCAGTGGGAGGGAGAGCTCCTACGAGCAGTACTTC.

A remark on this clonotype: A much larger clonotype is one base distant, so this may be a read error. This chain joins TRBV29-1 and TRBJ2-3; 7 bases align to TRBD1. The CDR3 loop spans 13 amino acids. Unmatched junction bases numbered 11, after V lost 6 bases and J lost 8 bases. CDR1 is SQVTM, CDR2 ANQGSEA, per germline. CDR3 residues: CSVGQVLAGTQYF. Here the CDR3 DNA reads TGCAGCGTCGGACAGGTTTTGGCAGGTACGCAGTATTTT.

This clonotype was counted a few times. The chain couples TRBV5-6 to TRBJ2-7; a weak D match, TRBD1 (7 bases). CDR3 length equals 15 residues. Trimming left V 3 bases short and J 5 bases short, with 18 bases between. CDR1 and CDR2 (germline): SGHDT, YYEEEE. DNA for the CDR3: TGTGCCAGCAGCTACCGGGGGAACAGGGGCCACGAGCAGTACTTC. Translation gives CASSYRGNRGHEQYF.

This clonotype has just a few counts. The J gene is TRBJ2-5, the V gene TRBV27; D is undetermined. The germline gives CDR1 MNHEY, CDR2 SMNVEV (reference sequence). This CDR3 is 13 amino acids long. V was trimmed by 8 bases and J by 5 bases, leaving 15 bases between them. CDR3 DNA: TGTGCCAGCGCCCATGACCCCGAGGAGACCCAGTACTTC. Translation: CASAHDPEETQYF.

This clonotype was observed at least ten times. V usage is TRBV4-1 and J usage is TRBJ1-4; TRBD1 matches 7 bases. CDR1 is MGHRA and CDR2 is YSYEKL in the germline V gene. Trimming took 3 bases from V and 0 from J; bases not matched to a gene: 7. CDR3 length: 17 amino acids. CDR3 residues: CASSQPGTAATNEKLFF. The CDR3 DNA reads TGCGCCAGCAGCCAGCCCGGGACAGCCGCAACTAATGAAAAACTGTTTTTT.